This TCR beta chain was recorded in a study of blood T cell repertoires in COVID-19. For the study at large: Samples taken during acute and convalescent COVID-19 were collected in the United States, Italy and Spain.

Residents of about 25 US areas, aged about 18 to 89 years, made up the participants. Per the authors' pipeline: The authors estimated nucleated cell counts from reference gene primer amplification. TCRdb's copy holds only in-frame clones and misses some; the assay was immunoSEQ multiplex PCR. From that table come the V and J calls and clone size; the DNA was used to work out D and trimming. The table shows 200,000 to 250,000 clones, with roughly four fifths occurring only once. V dropped 4 bases and J dropped 4; count of bases not matched to a gene: 3. CDR1 and CDR2 from the germline V gene are MNHEY and SVGAGI. The CDR3 is made up of 14 amino acids.

The material sequenced was PBMCs or T cells enriched from blood (not recorded which). The rearrangement joins TRBV6-5 to TRBJ1-5; 8 positions agree with TRBD1. The clonotype comes from a middle-aged man who had recovered from COVID-19. CDR3 residues: CASSLRTGNQPQHF. DNA of the CDR3: TGTGCCAGCAGTTTACGGACAGGGAATCAGCCCCAGCATTTT.